This TCR beta chain was sequenced in a study of blood T cells in healthy people across ages. Study observations and caveats: A greater number of naive CD4+ cells and higher diversity distinguished long-lived donors from aged donors. Diversity figures based on one million T cells were deemed too low. Roughly linear declines in TCR beta diversity per million T cells occurred with age.

The CDR3 totals 13 residues. CDR1 and CDR2 from the germline V gene are DFQATT and SNEGSKA (reference sequence). Trimming removed 6 bases from V and 4 bases from J; junction bases left unmatched: 8. Next came a second PCR, run for about 7 to 12 cycles, which used a sample-barcoded 5' primer along with a J-beta primer mix. Every single cDNA molecule received a tag from a template-switch adaptor with 12 random nucleotides. MiXCR was run by TCRdb on the 5' RACE reads, yielding one entry per CDR3 protein. The profile shows over a million distinct CDR3 sequences, 42% of them singletons. As concerns this clonotype: Antigen specificity is unknown.

J is TRBJ2-5 and V is TRBV20-1; the match to TRBD1 covers 7 bases. Sequenced input: blood. This clonotype was sampled from a woman between 18 and 29 years old in good health. CDR3 in amino acids: CSAPGQWGETQYF. The CDR3 nucleotides are TGCAGTGCCCCGGGACAGTGGGGAGAGACCCAGTACTTC.